Following are 27 T cell receptor beta chains from one sample sequenced in a study of beta chain features in type 1 diabetes. The isolated RNA, all of it, was reverse transcribed, so expressed TCRB transcripts were what got sequenced. Only in-frame clones appear in the TCRdb table, and some are missing; sequencing was by immunoSEQ multiplex PCR. The sample shows roughly 170,000 clones, 10% to 15% of them seen only once. The sequenced sample consisted of central memory CD4+ T cells from blood. Receptor source: a woman aged 18-29 years in good health.

The CDR3 DNA is TGTGCCAGCAGCCTCCAGGGGGCCCCTGAAGCTTTCTTT. Its translation is CASSLQGAPEAFF. The rearrangement links TRBV5-4 to TRBJ1-1; 8 bases are a match to TRBD1. With 4 bases clipped from V and 6 bases from J, the junction kept 5 bases outside the gene matches. The germline V gene has CDR1 SGHNT and CDR2 YYREEE (reference sequence). The CDR3 covers 13 residues.

In this sample, this clone turned up a few times. The V gene is TRBV4-3, the J gene TRBJ2-2; TRBD2 aligns across 8 bases. The CDR3 spans 16 residues. CDR1 and CDR2 (germline): LGHNA, YSLEER. V dropped 3 bases and J dropped 5; count of bases not matched to a gene: 8. DNA of the CDR3: TGCGCCAGCAGCCAGGGCAGCACTAGCGGTACCGGGGAGCTGTTTTTT. Translating gives CASSQGSTSGTGELFF.

This clone was seen a handful of times. The chain has TRBV28 and TRBJ2-6; D uncertain. CDR1 and CDR2 (germline): MDHEN, SYDVKM. Trimming took off 8 bases at V and 0 bases at J, with 14 bases between the two ends. The CDR3 contains 16 residues. The CDR3 coding sequence is TGTGCCAGCCTACCCTTTAGGAGCTCTGGGGCCAACGTCCTGACTTTC. Encoded protein: CASLPFRSSGANVLTF.

The CDR3 spells CASSLTGWYGANVLTF. The CDR3 region has the DNA TGTGCCAGCAGCTTAACAGGATGGTACGGGGCCAACGTCCTGACTTTC. V gene TRBV7-8 combines with J gene TRBJ2-6, with a possible D match to TRBD1 (5 bases). With 2 bases removed from V and 4 bases from J, the gap between germline ends came to 12 bases. The CDR3 has 16 amino acids. Germline values: CDR1 SGHVS, CDR2 FQNEAQ.

The chain is built from TRBV4-2 and TRBJ1-5, with D possibly matching TRBD1 (5 bases). This CDR3 has 14 amino acids. V gave up 2 bases and J gave up 3 bases, with 8 bases separating them. Germline values: CDR1 LGHNA, CDR2 YNFKEQ. The CDR3: CASSQQGNNQPQHF. DNA for the CDR3: TGTGCCAGCAGCCAACAGGGTAACAATCAGCCCCAGCATTTT.

The sample holds a few counts of this clone. The gene calls are TRBV5-4 and TRBJ1-5; possibly TRBD1 for D (6 bases). V was shortened by 4 bases and J by 1 base, with 9 bases between the two germline ends. CDR3 length: 14 amino acids. CDR1 is SGHNT, CDR2 YYREEE, per germline (reference sequence). The CDR3 nucleotides read TGTGCCAGCAGCAAAACAGGGAGCAATCAGCCCCAGCATTTT. It translates to CASSKTGSNQPQHF.

The chain carries TRBV28 and TRBJ2-7; 10 bases line up with TRBD2. The CDR3 sequence is 15 residues long. With V trimmed by 3 bases and J by 7 bases, 9 bases remained unmatched. Germline-derived CDR1 and CDR2 are MDHEN and SYDVKM. The CDR3 spells CASSFPSGRVQEQYF. In nucleotides, the CDR3 is TGTGCCAGCAGTTTTCCCAGCGGGAGGGTACAAGAGCAGTACTTC.

The gene calls are TRBV30 and TRBJ1-5, with D possibly being TRBD1 (5 bases). Germline CDR1 and CDR2: GTSNPN and SVGIG (reference sequence). The CDR3 is 15 amino acids. V dropped 5 bases and J dropped 0 bases, with 14 bases sitting between them. The CDR3 DNA reads TGTGCCTGGGACTTAACAGGTAATAGCAATCAGCCCCAGCATTTT. Translation: CAWDLTGNSNQPQHF.

The chain employs TRBV5-1 and TRBJ2-1, with D unresolved. V lost 0 bases and J lost 1, with 11 bases in between. Per the germline V gene, CDR1 is SGHRS and CDR2 is YFSETQ. The CDR3 has 16 residues. Here the CDR3 reads CASSLELHGSYNEQFF. DNA for the CDR3: TGCGCCAGCAGCTTGGAACTCCATGGTTCCTACAATGAGCAGTTCTTC.

The rearrangement joins TRBV20-1 to TRBJ1-6; no clear D. This CDR3 is 11 amino acids long. V lost 2 bases and J 10 bases, leaving 6 bases between the germline ends. Germline assignment: CDR1 DFQATT and CDR2 SNEGSKA (reference sequence). The CDR3 loop is CSARQESPLHF. Written as DNA, the CDR3 is TGCAGTGCTAGACAGGAATCACCCCTCCACTTT.

This clone showed up just a few times. The rearrangement joins TRBV18 to TRBJ1-4; no definite D call. Between the trimmed V and J ends, which lost 3 bases and 0 bases, there was a span of 8 bases. This CDR3 contains 15 residues. CDR1 and CDR2 (germline): KGHSH, LQKENI. CDR3 sequence reads: CASSPNRATNEKLFF. CDR3 nucleotide sequence: TGTGCCAGCTCACCGAATCGGGCAACTAATGAAAAACTGTTTTTT. The variable domain in full, with the rest retrieved from reference TRBV18 and TRBJ1-4, is NAGVMQNPRHLVRRRGQEARLRCSPMKGHSHVYWYRQLPEEGLKFMVYLQKENIIDESGMPKERFSAEFPKEGPSILRIQQVVRGDSAAYFCASSPNRATNEKLFFGSGTQLSVL.

This clone appeared a single time. The same CDR3 can be traced to other DNA sequences in this sample. The chain uses TRBV7-8 and TRBJ2-5; no clear D gene. There are 12 residues in the CDR3. Germline V gene lookup returns CDR1 SGHVS and CDR2 FQNEAQ. With 3 bases removed from V and 4 bases from J, the gap between germline ends came to 6 bases. The CDR3 coding sequence is TGTGCCAGCAGCTTTAATCGAGAGACCCAGTACTTC. Encoded protein: CASSFNRETQYF. The variable domain in full, completed from reference TRBV7-8 and TRBJ2-5, reads GAGVSQSPRYKVAKRGQDVALRCDPISGHVSLFWYQQALGQGPEFLTYFQNEAQLDKSGLPSDRFFAERPEGSVSTLKIQRTQQEDSAVYLCASSFNRETQYFGPGTRLLVL.

This clone was detected only a few times. The chain joins TRBV6-5 to TRBJ2-1; the D gene is possibly TRBD2 (6 bases). Trimming cost V 6 bases and J 10 bases, with 22 bases left between them. The CDR3 contains 15 residues. Germline CDR1 MNHEY, CDR2 SVGAGI. In nucleotides, the CDR3 is TGTGCCAGCAGATCTCCGGGACTGAGGGGTCAGGAGCAGTTCTTC. This codes for CASRSPGLRGQEQFF.

This chain links TRBV5-6 with TRBJ2-1; 8 bases are a match to TRBD1. V shed 4 bases, J shed 6 bases, and the junction held 9 bases outside the gene matches. In germline, CDR1 is SGHDT, CDR2 YYEEEE. The CDR3 length is 15 residues. CDR3 coding DNA: TGTGCCAGCAGCCTTCCGGGACAGGTGCGCAATGAGCAGTTCTTC. Translation: CASSLPGQVRNEQFF. Together with reference TRBV5-6 and TRBJ2-1, the CDR3 gives the full variable domain: DAGVTQSPTHLIKTRGQQVTLRCSPKSGHDTVSWYQQALGQGPQFIFQYYEEEERQRGNFPDRFSGHQFPNYSSELNVNALLLGDSALYLCASSLPGQVRNEQFFGPGTRLTVL.

This clone was found a few times. This sequence joins TRBV29-1 and TRBJ2-2; 14 bases are shared with TRBD2. J was trimmed by 7 bases and V by 6 bases; bases with no gene match: 4. This CDR3 comprises 14 residues. The V gene's germline CDR1 is SQVTM and CDR2 ANQGSEA. In DNA form, the CDR3 reads TGCAGCGTCGGACTAGCGGGAGGTGTCGGGGAGCTGTTTTTT. Its translation is CSVGLAGGVGELFF.

This clone appeared a few times. Other DNA sequences within the sample encode an identical CDR3. The chain has TRBV9 and TRBJ2-1, with TRBD2 identical over 10 bases. The CDR3 is 15 amino acids. From germline, CDR1 is SGDLS and CDR2 YYNGEE. The trim removed 4 bases at V and 1 base at J, leaving 2 bases unmatched. The CDR3 nucleotides read TGTGCCAGCAGCCCTAGCGGGAGTTCCTACAATGAGCAGTTCTTC. Translated, it gives CASSPSGSSYNEQFF.

This clone was counted between two and nine times. J is TRBJ1-2 and V is TRBV29-1; D unresolved. This CDR3 contains 12 residues. The germline V and J ends were trimmed by 8 bases and 6 bases, with 16 bases remaining between them. Germline-derived CDR1 and CDR2 are SQVTM and ANQGSEA. CDR3 residues: CSTDGVLHGYTF. DNA of the CDR3: TGCAGCACCGACGGGGTTCTCCATGGCTACACCTTC.

The chain employs TRBV2 and TRBJ2-2, with D possibly being TRBD1 (7 bases). This CDR3 comprises 15 residues. Looked up from germline, CDR1 is SNHLY and CDR2 is FYNNEI. Trimming removed 3 bases from V and 5 bases from J, with 13 bases in between. For the CDR3, the DNA is TGTGCCAGCAGTGATAAGGGGGCGGGGACCGGGGAGCTGTTTTTT. It translates to CASSDKGAGTGELFF.

This chain joins TRBV25-1 and TRBJ1-1; D is unclear. The CDR3 extends over 13 amino acids. V gave up 3 bases and J gave up 5 bases, with 10 bases separating them. From germline, CDR1 is MGHDK and CDR2 SYGVNS. CDR3 nucleotides: TGTGCCAGCAGTGACTCCGCCTATACTGAAGCTTTCTTT. Its protein is CASSDSAYTEAFF.

V usage is TRBV5-4 and J usage is TRBJ2-5; a possible D gene is TRBD2 (5 bases). The CDR3 loop spans 14 amino acids. V was pared by 4 bases and J by 0 bases, with 10 bases between. Per germline, CDR1 SGHNT and CDR2 YYREEE (reference sequence). This chain's CDR3 is CASSTLGNQETQYF. The CDR3 coding sequence is TGTGCCAGCAGCACCCTCGGGAACCAAGAGACCCAGTACTTC. The full variable domain, its missing parts supplied by reference TRBV5-4 and TRBJ2-5, is ETGVTQSPTHLIKTRGQQVTLRCSSQSGHNTVSWYQQALGQGPQFIFQYYREEENGRGNFPPRFSGLQFPNYSSELNVNALELDDSALYLCASSTLGNQETQYFGPGTRLLVL.

This clone was counted between two and nine times. The rearrangement uses TRBV27 and TRBJ1-4; D might be TRBD1 (6 bases). This CDR3 has 14 amino acids. CDR1 and CDR2 (germline): MNHEY, SMNVEV (reference sequence). V was clipped by 3 bases and J by 8 bases, with 13 bases between them. The CDR3 here is CASSFRGGQEKLFF. Here the CDR3 DNA reads TGTGCCAGCAGTTTCAGGGGTGGGCAAGAAAAACTGTTTTTT.

The chain recombines TRBV7-9 with TRBJ2-1; D might be TRBD1 (6 bases). Trimming removed 3 bases from V and 6 bases from J, with 15 bases in between. Germline loops: CDR1 SEHNR, CDR2 FQNEAQ (reference sequence). This CDR3 contains 15 residues. CDR3 sequence (DNA): TGTGCCAGCAGCTTTTTTAGTACAGGGTTCAATGAGCAGTTCTTC. This codes for CASSFFSTGFNEQFF.

The chain is built from TRBV2 and TRBJ1-4; D gene uncertain. The CDR3 runs to 12 residues. Germline values: CDR1 SNHLY, CDR2 FYNNEI. Trimming left V 7 bases short and J 4 bases short, with 7 bases between. CDR3 sequence (DNA): TGTGCCAGCAAGCGGGTTAATGAAAAACTGTTTTTT. This encodes CASKRVNEKLFF.

The chain has TRBV5-1 and TRBJ2-1; no firm D call. The germline CDR1 and CDR2 sequences are SGHRS and YFSETQ. V dropped 3 bases and J dropped 2 bases, with 12 bases sitting between them. The length of the CDR3 is 15 residues. As DNA, the CDR3 is TGCGCCAGCAGCTCCATGGCGGCTACCTACAATGAGCAGTTCTTC. Protein: CASSSMAATYNEQFF.

This CDR3 is CASSTGSQPQHF. CDR3 nucleotide sequence: TGTGCCAGCTCGACAGGGAGTCAGCCCCAGCATTTT. This chain uses TRBV18 with TRBJ1-5; 7 nucleotides agree with TRBD1. Germline loops: CDR1 KGHSH, CDR2 LQKENI. V trimming: 6 bases; J trimming: 6 bases; junction bases outside the gene matches: 2. The CDR3 sequence is 12 residues long.

This clone was seen ten or more times. This sequence joins TRBV10-3 and TRBJ1-1, with TRBD1 identical over 8 bases. The junction had 3 bases not matched to a gene; V was cut back by 5 bases and J by 1 base. Germline values: CDR1 ENHRY, CDR2 SYGVKD. The CDR3 has 14 amino acids. The CDR3 here is CAISSDRANTEAFF. The CDR3 bases are TGTGCCATCAGTTCGGACAGGGCGAACACTGAAGCTTTCTTT.

The sample holds a few counts of this clone. V usage is TRBV19 and J usage is TRBJ2-5; 7 bases match TRBD1. Trimming took 6 bases from V and 2 from J; bases not matched to a gene: 6. Germline CDR1 LNHDA, CDR2 SQIVND (reference sequence). The CDR3 loop spans 14 amino acids. CDR3 nucleotide sequence: TGTGCCAGTAGCCAAACCAGGGGGCAAGAGACCCAGTACTTC. It yields the protein CASSQTRGQETQYF.